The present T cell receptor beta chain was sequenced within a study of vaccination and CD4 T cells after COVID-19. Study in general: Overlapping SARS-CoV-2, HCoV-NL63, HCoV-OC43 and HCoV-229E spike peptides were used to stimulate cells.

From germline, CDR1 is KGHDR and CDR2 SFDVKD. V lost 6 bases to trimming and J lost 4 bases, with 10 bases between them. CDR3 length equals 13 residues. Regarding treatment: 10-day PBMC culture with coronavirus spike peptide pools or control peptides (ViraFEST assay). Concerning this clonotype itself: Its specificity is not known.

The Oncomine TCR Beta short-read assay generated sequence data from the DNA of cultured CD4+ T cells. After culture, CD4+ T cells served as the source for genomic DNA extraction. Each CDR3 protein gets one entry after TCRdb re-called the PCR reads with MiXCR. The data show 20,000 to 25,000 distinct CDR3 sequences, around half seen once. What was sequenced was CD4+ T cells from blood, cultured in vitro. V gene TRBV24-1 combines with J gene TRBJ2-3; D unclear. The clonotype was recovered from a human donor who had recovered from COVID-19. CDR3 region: CATSPGPPDTQYF. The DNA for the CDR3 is TGTGCCACCAGTCCCGGACCTCCAGATACGCAGTATTTT.